The 8 T cell receptor beta chains given below trace back to one sample, sequenced in a study of cytomegalovirus exposure and HLA in healthy donors. With 60 Vbeta and 13 Jbeta primers, the PCR was carried out. Repertoires were generated with immunoSEQ multiplex PCR, while TCRdb's copy carries only in-frame clones and drops some. The sample is made up of around 70,000 clones, and the top ten hold around 5% of it. The source material was PBMCs. Receptors were obtained from a woman between 40 and 55 years old in good health and CMV-seropositive.

The chain links TRBV7-9 to TRBJ1-5, with D perhaps TRBD1 (6 bases). Germline CDR1 SEHNR, CDR2 FQNEAQ (reference sequence). Trimming took off 1 base at V and 5 bases at J, with 9 bases between the two ends. This CDR3 spans 14 amino acids. The CDR3 DNA sequence: TGTGCCAGCAGCTTAGGAAACAGGGATCAGCCCCAGCATTTT. It encodes CASSLGNRDQPQHF. The full variable domain, rest sourced from reference TRBV7-9 and TRBJ1-5, is DTGVSQNPRHKITKRGQNVTFRCDPISEHNRLYWYRQTLGQGPEFLTYFQNEAQLEKSRLLSDRFSAERPKGSFSTLEIQRTEQGDSAMYLCASSLGNRDQPQHFGDGTRLSIL.

The chain uses TRBV18 and TRBJ1-3; D remains ambiguous. The V gene's germline CDR1 is KGHSH and CDR2 LQKENI. Trimming stripped 6 bases from V and 1 base from J, with 10 bases between. The CDR3 is 14 residues long. The CDR3 nucleotides are TGTGCCAGCTCCGCGGGGTATTCTGGAAACACCATATATTTT. Translation: CASSAGYSGNTIYF.

The chain has TRBV2 and TRBJ1-1; 7 bases align to TRBD1. This CDR3 is built from 14 residues. The germline CDR1 and CDR2 sequences are SNHLY and FYNNEI. The trim removed 6 bases at V and 2 bases at J, leaving 6 bases unmatched. Here the CDR3 reads CASRIGTANTEAFF. CDR3 bases: TGTGCCAGCAGGATCGGGACAGCTAACACTGAAGCTTTCTTT.

This chain uses TRBV27 with TRBJ2-1; possibly TRBD2 for D (6 bases). From germline, CDR1 is MNHEY and CDR2 SMNVEV (reference sequence). The ends were cut back, 4 bases at V and 2 bases at J, with 15 bases in the middle. The CDR3 runs to 16 residues. The CDR3 protein is CASSYRGASAYNEQFF. The CDR3 DNA follows: TGTGCCAGCAGTTATAGAGGGGCTAGCGCCTACAATGAGCAGTTCTTC.

The chain is built from TRBV13 and TRBJ1-2; TRBD1 agrees at 7 bases. Trimming cost V 3 bases and J 4 bases; bases outside gene matches: 5. From germline, CDR1 is PRHDT and CDR2 FYEKMQ (reference sequence). The CDR3 contains 14 residues. The CDR3 loop is CASSFGTVPYGYTF. Written as DNA, the CDR3 is TGTGCCAGCAGCTTCGGGACAGTCCCCTATGGCTACACCTTC.

This chain links TRBV7-9 with TRBJ1-2, with 9 bases aligning to TRBD1. Germline assignment: CDR1 SEHNR and CDR2 FQNEAQ (reference sequence). The CDR3 contains 16 residues. The V gene end was trimmed by 5 bases and the J gene end by 4 bases; junction bases not matched to a gene: 11. This CDR3 is CASSEGVTGGSYGYTF. In DNA form, the CDR3 reads TGTGCCAGCAGCGAAGGCGTGACAGGGGGTAGCTATGGCTACACCTTC.

The chain carries TRBV2 and TRBJ2-3, with 10 bases matching TRBD1. Germline-derived CDR1 and CDR2 are SNHLY and FYNNEI. This CDR3 has 15 amino acids. The trim removed 6 bases at V and 1 base at J, leaving 4 bases unmatched. CDR3 in amino acids: CASRSGTGGTDTQYF. In DNA, the CDR3 is TGTGCCAGCAGGTCCGGGACAGGGGGCACAGATACGCAGTATTTT.

This chain links TRBV5-4 with TRBJ2-3, with TRBD2 as a possible D gene (6 bases). Germline assignment: CDR1 SGHNT and CDR2 YYREEE (reference sequence). The CDR3 sequence is 15 residues long. Trimming left V 0 bases short and J 2 bases short, with 10 bases between. This chain's CDR3 is CASSLDGGSTDTQYF. CDR3 nucleotides: TGTGCCAGCAGCTTGGATGGGGGGTCCACAGATACGCAGTATTTT.